The rows below give T cell receptor beta chains drawn from one sample of a study of blood T cell repertoires in COVID-19. The protocol was immunoSEQ multiplex PCR, while the TCRdb copy is restricted to in-frame clones and leaves out a portion. Of roughly 75,000 clones in the sample, about nine tenths were seen once. Sequenced material: peripheral blood. Receptors originate from a human donor in a cohort sampled during active COVID-19. The CDR3 runs from the conserved cysteine through the conserved F or W. D genes are given only for firm matches. Expanded clones are given a class, and other clones once, few, many or no size at all.

abundance: once
d_gene: .
v_gene: TRBV30
j_gene: TRBJ2-2
CDR3aa: CAWSVREDGELFF
CDR3nt: TGTGCCTGGAGTGTACGCGAGGACGGGGAGCTGTTTTTT

abundance: .
d_gene: TRBD1
v_gene: TRBV7-2
j_gene: TRBJ1-2
CDR3aa: CASSLPGQGSYGYTF
CDR3nt: TGTGCCAGCAGCTTACCCGGACAGGGAAGCTATGGCTACACCTTC

abundance: .
d_gene: .
v_gene: TRBV18
j_gene: TRBJ1-2
CDR3aa: CASSPAGLGYGYTF
CDR3nt: TGTGCCAGCTCACCGGCGGGTTTAGGCTATGGCTACACCTTC

abundance: .
d_gene: TRBD1
v_gene: TRBV5-1
j_gene: TRBJ1-2
CDR3aa: CASSRGQRLDYGYTF
CDR3nt: TGCGCCAGCAGCCGGGGACAGCGGCTAGACTACGGCTACACCTTC

abundance: .
d_gene: .
v_gene: TRBV4-2
j_gene: TRBJ1-2
CDR3aa: CASSQEEVRTNYGYTF
CDR3nt: TGTGCCAGCAGCCAAGAAGAGGTGAGGACAAACTATGGCTACACCTTC

abundance: .
d_gene: TRBD1
v_gene: TRBV14
j_gene: TRBJ1-2
CDR3aa: CASSRAGQGSYGYTF
CDR3nt: TGTGCCAGCAGCCGAGCCGGACAGGGTTCCTATGGCTACACCTTC

abundance: .
d_gene: .
v_gene: TRBV7-2
j_gene: TRBJ1-4
CDR3aa: CASSLRGPGGSTNEKLFF
CDR3nt: TGTGCCAGCAGCCTCCGCGGGCCCGGGGGATCAACTAATGAAAAACTGTTTTTT

abundance: .
d_gene: .
v_gene: TRBV5-1
j_gene: TRBJ2-1
CDR3aa: CASSPGGRDEQFF
CDR3nt: TGCGCCAGCAGTCCGGGCGGGCGGGATGAGCAGTTCTTC

abundance: .
d_gene: .
v_gene: TRBV2
j_gene: TRBJ1-6
CDR3aa: CASTNAEQGSSPLHF
CDR3nt: TGTGCCAGCACCAACGCTGAGCAGGGTAGTTCACCCCTCCACTTT

abundance: .
d_gene: .
v_gene: TRBV6-5
j_gene: TRBJ1-4
CDR3aa: CASSGGGHANEKLFF
CDR3nt: TGTGCCAGCTCGGGAGGGGGTCATGCTAATGAAAAACTGTTTTTT

abundance: .
d_gene: TRBD2
v_gene: TRBV27
j_gene: TRBJ2-1
CDR3aa: CASSLWSRTSGGEFYNEQFF
CDR3nt: TGTGCCAGCAGTTTGTGGTCACGGACTAGCGGGGGGGAATTCTACAATGAGCAGTTCTTC

abundance: .
d_gene: .
v_gene: TRBV4-3
j_gene: TRBJ1-6
CDR3aa: CASSQDQGIASPLHF
CDR3nt: TGCGCCAGCAGCCAAGATCAGGGAATAGCTTCACCCCTCCACTTT

abundance: .
d_gene: .
v_gene: TRBV7-2
j_gene: TRBJ2-5
CDR3aa: CASSRDSRGETQYF
CDR3nt: TGTGCCAGCAGCCGGGACTCCAGAGGGGAGACCCAGTACTTC

abundance: .
d_gene: .
v_gene: TRBV9
j_gene: TRBJ2-7
CDR3aa: CASSLGGPSYEQYF
CDR3nt: TGTGCCAGCAGCCTGGGGGGGCCTAGCTACGAGCAGTACTTC

abundance: once
d_gene: TRBD2
v_gene: TRBV6-6
j_gene: TRBJ2-1
CDR3aa: CASQTSGGAWNEQFF
CDR3nt: TGTGCCAGCCAAACTAGCGGGGGGGCCTGGAATGAGCAGTTCTTC

abundance: .
d_gene: TRBD2
v_gene: TRBV2
j_gene: TRBJ2-1
CDR3aa: CASSERTSGPHLGYNEQFF
CDR3nt: TGTGCCAGCAGTGAAAGGACTAGCGGGCCCCATCTGGGTTACAATGAGCAGTTCTTC

abundance: .
d_gene: .
v_gene: TRBV3-1/TRBV3-2
j_gene: TRBJ2-1
CDR3aa: CASSQEPGSYNEQFF
CDR3nt: TGTGCCAGCAGCCAAGAGCCGGGGTCCTACAATGAGCAGTTCTTC

abundance: .
d_gene: .
v_gene: TRBV2
j_gene: TRBJ1-2
CDR3aa: CASREDGSPNYGYTF
CDR3nt: TGTGCCAGCAGGGAGGACGGATCCCCTAACTATGGCTACACCTTC

abundance: .
d_gene: .
v_gene: TRBV7-9
j_gene: TRBJ2-1
CDR3aa: CASSLLLSRLNEQFF
CDR3nt: TGTGCCAGCAGCTTACTTCTGTCCCGTCTAAATGAGCAGTTCTTC

abundance: few
d_gene: .
v_gene: TRBV3-1/TRBV3-2
j_gene: TRBJ1-2
CDR3aa: CASSQLQGSYTF
CDR3nt: TGTGCCAGCAGCCAACTGCAGGGGAGCTACACCTTC

abundance: once
d_gene: .
v_gene: TRBV28
j_gene: TRBJ2-5
CDR3aa: CASSLEPVGAIQETQYF
CDR3nt: TGTGCCAGCAGTTTAGAGCCTGTGGGGGCGATCCAAGAGACCCAGTACTTC